This record concerns one T cell receptor (beta chain) sequence. The ends lost 3 bases at V and 3 bases at J; junction bases unmatched: 5. Germline loops: CDR1 MNHEY, CDR2 SVGEGT. This CDR3 is built from 15 residues. The data stem from a study of blood T cell repertoires in COVID-19. TCRdb's table, derived via immunoSEQ multiplex PCR, lists solely in-frame clones and lacks some. The repertoire holds fewer than 600,000 clones, around nine tenths seen once, with over 1.5% in the top ten. The chain couples TRBV6-2 or TRBV6-3 to TRBJ2-1; 7 nucleotides align to TRBD2. This sequence originates from a woman aged 40 to 50 who had recovered from COVID-19. Sequenced input: PBMCs or T cells enriched from blood (not recorded which). The CDR3 here is CASSYISSGYNEQFF. CDR3 in DNA: TGTGCCAGCAGTTATATATCTAGCGGCTACAATGAGCAGTTCTTC.